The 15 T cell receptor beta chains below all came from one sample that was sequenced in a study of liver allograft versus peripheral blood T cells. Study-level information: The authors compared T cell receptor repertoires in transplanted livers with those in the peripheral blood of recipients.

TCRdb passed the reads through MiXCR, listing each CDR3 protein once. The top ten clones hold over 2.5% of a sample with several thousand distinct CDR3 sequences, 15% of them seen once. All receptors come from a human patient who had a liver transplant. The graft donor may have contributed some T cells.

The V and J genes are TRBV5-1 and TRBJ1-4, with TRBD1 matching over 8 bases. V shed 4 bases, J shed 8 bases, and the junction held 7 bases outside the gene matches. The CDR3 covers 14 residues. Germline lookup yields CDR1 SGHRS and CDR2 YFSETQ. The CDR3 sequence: CASSQGAGGEKLFF. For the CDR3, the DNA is TGCGCCAGCAGCCAGGGGGCCGGAGGAGAAAAACTGTTTTTT.

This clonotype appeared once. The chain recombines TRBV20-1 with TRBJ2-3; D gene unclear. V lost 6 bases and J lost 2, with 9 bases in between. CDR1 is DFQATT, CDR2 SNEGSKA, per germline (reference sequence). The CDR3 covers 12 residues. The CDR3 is CSAEAHTDTQYF. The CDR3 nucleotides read TGCAGTGCAGAGGCGCACACAGATACGCAGTATTTT.

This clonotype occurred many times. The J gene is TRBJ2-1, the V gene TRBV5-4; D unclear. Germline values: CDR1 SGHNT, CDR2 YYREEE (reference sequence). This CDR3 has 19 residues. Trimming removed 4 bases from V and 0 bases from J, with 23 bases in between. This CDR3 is CASSPSGMGKKSSYNEQFF. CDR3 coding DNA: TGTGCCAGCAGCCCTAGTGGGATGGGAAAAAAGAGCTCCTACAATGAGCAGTTCTTC.

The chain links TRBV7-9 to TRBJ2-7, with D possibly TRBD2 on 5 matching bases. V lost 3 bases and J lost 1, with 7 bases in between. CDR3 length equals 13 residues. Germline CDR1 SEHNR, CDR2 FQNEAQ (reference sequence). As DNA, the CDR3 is TGTGCCAGCAGCTTTACTAGTTCCTACGAGCAGTACTTC. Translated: CASSFTSSYEQYF.

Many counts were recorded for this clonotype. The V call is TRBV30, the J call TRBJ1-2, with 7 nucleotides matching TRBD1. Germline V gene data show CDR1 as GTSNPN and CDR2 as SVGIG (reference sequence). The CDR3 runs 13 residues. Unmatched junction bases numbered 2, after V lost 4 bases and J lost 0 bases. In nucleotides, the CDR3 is TGTGCCTGGAAACAGGGGCCTAACTATGGCTACACCTTC. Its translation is CAWKQGPNYGYTF.

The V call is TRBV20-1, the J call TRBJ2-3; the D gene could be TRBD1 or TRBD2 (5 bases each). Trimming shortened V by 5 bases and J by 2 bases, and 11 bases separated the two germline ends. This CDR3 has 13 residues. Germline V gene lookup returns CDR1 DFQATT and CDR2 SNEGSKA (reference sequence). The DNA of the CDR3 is TGCAGTGCTTCCGGGACCTTCACAGATACGCAGTATTTT. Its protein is CSASGTFTDTQYF.

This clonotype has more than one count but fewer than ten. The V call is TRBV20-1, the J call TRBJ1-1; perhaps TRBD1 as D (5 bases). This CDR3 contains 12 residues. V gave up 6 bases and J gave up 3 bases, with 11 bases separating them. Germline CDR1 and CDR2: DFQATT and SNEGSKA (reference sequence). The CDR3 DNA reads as TGCAGTGCCTCTGTGGGGGACACTGAAGCTTTCTTT. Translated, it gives CSASVGDTEAFF.

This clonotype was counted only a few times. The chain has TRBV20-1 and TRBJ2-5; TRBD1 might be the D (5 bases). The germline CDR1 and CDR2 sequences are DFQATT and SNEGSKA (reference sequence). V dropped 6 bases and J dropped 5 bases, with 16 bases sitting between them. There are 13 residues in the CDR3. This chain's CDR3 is CSAQYRFQETQYF. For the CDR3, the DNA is TGCAGTGCGCAGTACAGGTTCCAGGAGACCCAGTACTTC.

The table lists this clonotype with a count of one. DNA for the CDR3: TGTGCCAGCAGCGTCAGCCGGGGGGGGCCCCAGTACTTC. This translates into CASSVSRGGPQYF. This sequence joins TRBV9 and TRBJ2-5; 8 positions match TRBD2. Germline CDR1 reads SGDLS; CDR2 reads YYNGEE. The CDR3 has 13 residues. V gave up 2 bases and J gave up 9 bases; unmatched junction bases: 6.

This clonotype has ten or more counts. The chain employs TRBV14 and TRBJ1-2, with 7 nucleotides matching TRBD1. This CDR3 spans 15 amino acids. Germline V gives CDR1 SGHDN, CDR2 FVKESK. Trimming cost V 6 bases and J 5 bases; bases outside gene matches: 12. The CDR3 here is CASRAGRGGLYGYTF. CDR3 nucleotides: TGTGCCAGCAGGGCGGGGCGAGGGGGCTTGTATGGCTACACCTTC.

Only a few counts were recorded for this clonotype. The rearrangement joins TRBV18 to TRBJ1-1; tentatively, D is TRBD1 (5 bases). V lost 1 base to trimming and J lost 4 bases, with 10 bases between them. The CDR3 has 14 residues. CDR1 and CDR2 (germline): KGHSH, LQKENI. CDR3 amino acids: CASSPLLGVTEAFF. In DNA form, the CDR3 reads TGTGCCAGCTCACCACTGTTAGGGGTCACTGAAGCTTTCTTT. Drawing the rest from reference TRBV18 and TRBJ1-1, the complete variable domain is NAGVMQNPRHLVRRRGQEARLRCSPMKGHSHVYWYRQLPEEGLKFMVYLQKENIIDESGMPKERFSAEFPKEGPSILRIQQVVRGDSAAYFCASSPLLGVTEAFFGQGTRLTVV.

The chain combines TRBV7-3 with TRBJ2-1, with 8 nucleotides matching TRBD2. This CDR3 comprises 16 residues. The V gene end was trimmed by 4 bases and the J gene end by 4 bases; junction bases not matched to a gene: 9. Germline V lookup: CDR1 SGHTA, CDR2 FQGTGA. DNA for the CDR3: TGTGCCAGCAGCTACATCGGGACTAGGAATTACAATGAGCAGTTCTTC. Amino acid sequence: CASSYIGTRNYNEQFF. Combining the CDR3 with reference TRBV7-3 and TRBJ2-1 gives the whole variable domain GAGVSQTPSNKVTEKGKYVELRCDPISGHTALYWYRQSLGQGPEFLIYFQGTGAADDSGLPNDRFFAVRPEGSVSTLKIQRTERGDSAVYLCASSYIGTRNYNEQFFGPGTRLTVL.

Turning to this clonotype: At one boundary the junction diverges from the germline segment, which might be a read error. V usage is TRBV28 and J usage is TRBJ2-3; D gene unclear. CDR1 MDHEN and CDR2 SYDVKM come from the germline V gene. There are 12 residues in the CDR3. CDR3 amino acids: CAGSLFRDTQYF. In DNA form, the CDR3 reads TGTGCCGGCAGTTTATTTAGAGATACGCAGTATTTT.

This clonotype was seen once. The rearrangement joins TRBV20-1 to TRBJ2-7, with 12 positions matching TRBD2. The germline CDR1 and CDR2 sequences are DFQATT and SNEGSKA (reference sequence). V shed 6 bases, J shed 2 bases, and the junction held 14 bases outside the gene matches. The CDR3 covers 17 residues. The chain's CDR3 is CSAESGLAGGNPYEQYF. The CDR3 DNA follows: TGCAGTGCCGAGAGTGGGCTAGCGGGAGGGAATCCCTACGAGCAGTACTTC.

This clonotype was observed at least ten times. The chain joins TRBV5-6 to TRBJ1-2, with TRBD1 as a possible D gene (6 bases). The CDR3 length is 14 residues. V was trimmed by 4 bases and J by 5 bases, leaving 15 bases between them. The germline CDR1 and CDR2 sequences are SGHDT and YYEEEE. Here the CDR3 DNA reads TGTGCCAGCAGCCCGAGACGGGGGGCTTATGGCTACACCTTC. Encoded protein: CASSPRRGAYGYTF.